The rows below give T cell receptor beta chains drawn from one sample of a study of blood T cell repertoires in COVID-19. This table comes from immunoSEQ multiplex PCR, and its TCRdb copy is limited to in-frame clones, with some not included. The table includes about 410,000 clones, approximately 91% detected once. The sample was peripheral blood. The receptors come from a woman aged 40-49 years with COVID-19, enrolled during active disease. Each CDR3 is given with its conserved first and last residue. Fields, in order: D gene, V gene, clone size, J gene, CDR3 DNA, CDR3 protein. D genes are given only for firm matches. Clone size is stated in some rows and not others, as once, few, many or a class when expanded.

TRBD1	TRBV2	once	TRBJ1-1	TGTGCCAGCAGCCAAGGACAGGGAGGCACTGAAGCTTTCTTT	CASSQGQGGTEAFF
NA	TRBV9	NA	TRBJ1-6	TGTGCCAGCAGCCCCCTCGGGGACCAGGGGCATTCACCCCTCCACTTT	CASSPLGDQGHSPLHF
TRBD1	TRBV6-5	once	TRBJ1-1	TGTGCCAGCAGTTTCGAAACGGGACAGGGCACTGAAGCTTTCTTT	CASSFETGQGTEAFF
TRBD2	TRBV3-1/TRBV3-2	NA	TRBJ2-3	TGTGCCAGCAGCCAAGTAAGGCTAGCGGGAGGGGGCACAGATACGCAGTATTTT	CASSQVRLAGGGTDTQYF
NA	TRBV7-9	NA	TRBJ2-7	TGTGCCAGCAGCCTCCGGGACTCCTACGAGCAGTACTTC	CASSLRDSYEQYF
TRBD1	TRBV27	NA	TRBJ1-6	TGTGCCAGCAGCTACAAAATACCCACGGGACAGGTCAATTCACCCCTCCACTTT	CASSYKIPTGQVNSPLHF
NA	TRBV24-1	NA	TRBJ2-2	TGTGCCACCAGTGATGTTCCAGCGGAAGGATCCGGGGAGCTGTTTTTT	CATSDVPAEGSGELFF
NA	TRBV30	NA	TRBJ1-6	TGTGCCTGGAGTGCGGACAGTCGCAATTCACCCCTCCACTTT	CAWSADSRNSPLHF
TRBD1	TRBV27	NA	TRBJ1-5	TGTGCCAGCAGCGGACAGGGTGGCAATCAGCCCCAGCATTTT	CASSGQGGNQPQHF
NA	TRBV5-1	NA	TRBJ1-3	TGCGCCAGCAGCTCGTCGGTCCGCGGGACTCGAAACACCATATATTTT	CASSSSVRGTRNTIYF
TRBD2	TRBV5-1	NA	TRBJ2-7	TGCGCCAGCACCCTCGAGGGGACTATTAGCTCCTACGAGCAGTACTTC	CASTLEGTISSYEQYF
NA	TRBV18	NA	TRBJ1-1	TGTGCCAGCTCACCGACCGGGACTTCGAACACTGAAGCTTTCTTT	CASSPTGTSNTEAFF
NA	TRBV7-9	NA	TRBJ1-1	TGTGCCAGCAGCTACCAAATAACGGGTACTGAAGCTTTCTTT	CASSYQITGTEAFF
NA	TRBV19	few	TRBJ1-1	TGTGCCAGTATGTCTACCGGGGGATCTGAAGCTTTCTTT	CASMSTGGSEAFF
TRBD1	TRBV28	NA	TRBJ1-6	TGTGCCAGCAGTTTGGTTGACAGGGCTGAGGGAGATTCACCCCTCCACTTT	CASSLVDRAEGDSPLHF
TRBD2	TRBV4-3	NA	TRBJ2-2	TGCGCCAGCAGCCAAGTAGCGGGGAGAAACACCGGGGAGCTGTTTTTT	CASSQVAGRNTGELFF
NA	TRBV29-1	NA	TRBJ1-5	TGCAGCGTCCGGGGTGGTAGCAATCAGCCCCAGCATTTT	CSVRGGSNQPQHF
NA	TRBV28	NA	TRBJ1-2	TGTGCCAGCAGTTCAAATAACTATGGCTACACCTTC	CASSSNNYGYTF
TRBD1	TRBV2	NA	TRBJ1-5	TGTGCCAGCAGGCCCACAGGGGGGGGGAATCAGCCCCAGCATTTT	CASRPTGGGNQPQHF
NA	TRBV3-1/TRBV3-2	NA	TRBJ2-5	TGTGCCAGCAGCGTAGCCTACTTGGGTGAGACCCAGTACTTC	CASSVAYLGETQYF
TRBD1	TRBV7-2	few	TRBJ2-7	TGTGCCAGCAGCTTCTCCCTGGGACAGCGCTACGAGCAGTACTTC	CASSFSLGQRYEQYF
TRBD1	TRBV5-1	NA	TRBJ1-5	TGCGCCAGCAGCGTTATGGGACAGGGTAGCAATCAGCCCCAGCATTTT	CASSVMGQGSNQPQHF
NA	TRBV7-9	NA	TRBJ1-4	TGTGCCAGCAGCTCCTGGATGAGGGAGGGCGAAAAACTGTTTTTT	CASSSWMREGEKLFF
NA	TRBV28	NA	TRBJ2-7	TGTGCCAGCCAAGCCCAGCGGAGAGCCTACGAGCAGTACTTC	CASQAQRRAYEQYF
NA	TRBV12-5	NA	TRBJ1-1	TGTGCTAGTGGTTTTTCCCCCCCAGGGAACACTGAAGCTTTCTTT	CASGFSPPGNTEAFF
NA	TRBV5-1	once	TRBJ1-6	TGCGCCAGCAGCACCGACAGTGGGGCCTATAATTCACCCCTCCACTTT	CASSTDSGAYNSPLHF
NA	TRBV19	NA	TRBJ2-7	TGTGCCAGTAGTCCTCATGATGGGCCCAGTATCGAGCAGTACTTC	CASSPHDGPSIEQYF
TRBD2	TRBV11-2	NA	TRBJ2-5	TGTGCCAGCAGCTTAGTAACTAGCGGGGAGACCCAGTACTTC	CASSLVTSGETQYF
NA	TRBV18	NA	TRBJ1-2	TGTGCCAGCTCACGGGGGCAGGGCTATGGCTACACCTTC	CASSRGQGYGYTF
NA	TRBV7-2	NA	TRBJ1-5	TGTGCCAGCAGCTTAGGGGTAGGGGACAATCAGCCCCAGCATTTT	CASSLGVGDNQPQHF
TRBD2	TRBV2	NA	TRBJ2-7	TGTGCCACCAGGGAACTAGCGGGAGACGAGCAGTACTTC	CATRELAGDEQYF
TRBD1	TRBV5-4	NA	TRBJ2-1	TGTGCCAGCAGCTTGGGGACAGGGTCCCTGAATGAGCAGTTCTTC	CASSLGTGSLNEQFF
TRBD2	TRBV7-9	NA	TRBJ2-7	TGTGCCAGCAGTATAAGCGGGAGCGAGCAGTACTTC	CASSISGSEQYF
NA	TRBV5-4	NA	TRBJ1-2	TGTGCCAGCAGCCTTCCGGGGGAGTATGGCTACACCTTC	CASSLPGEYGYTF
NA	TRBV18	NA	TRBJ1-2	TGTGCCAGCTCACCGTCCCAGGGGATAGAAGGCTACACCTTC	CASSPSQGIEGYTF
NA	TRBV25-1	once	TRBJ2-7	TGTGCCAGCAGTGAATTTTGGGAGGCCGAGCAGTACTTC	CASSEFWEAEQYF
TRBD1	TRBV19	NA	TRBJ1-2	TGTGCCAGTAGTATAGCGGGGACAGGGGGCAATGGCTACACCTTC	CASSIAGTGGNGYTF
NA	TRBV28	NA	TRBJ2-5	TGTGCCACCCGGTTCGGAGGTCGGGAGACCCAGTACTTC	CATRFGGRETQYF
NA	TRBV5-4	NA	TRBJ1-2	TGTGCCAGCAGCTTGAGGAGCCGTACCCACCTCTATGGCTACACCTTC	CASSLRSRTHLYGYTF
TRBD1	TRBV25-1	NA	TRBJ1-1	TGTGCCAGCAGTGCAGGGGGTGCGAGTGAAGCTTTCTTT	CASSAGGASEAFF
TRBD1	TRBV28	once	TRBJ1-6	TGTGCCAGCAGGCTAACAGGGGGCGGCTCACCCCTCCACTTT	CASRLTGGGSPLHF
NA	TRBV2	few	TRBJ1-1	TGTGCCAGCAGCGCCGACAGCCAGATGCACACTGAAGCTTTCTTT	CASSADSQMHTEAFF
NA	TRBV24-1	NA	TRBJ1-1	TGTGCCACCACCCCAGGGTCGGTGGGGGGAGCTTTCTTT	CATTPGSVGGAFF
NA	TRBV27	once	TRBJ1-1	TGTGCCAGCAGTTTACGTCCGGGATCCCGTCCGAACACTGAAGCTTTCTTT	CASSLRPGSRPNTEAFF